This TCR beta chain was found in a study of response to subunit inactivated influenza vaccine listed by TCRdb under 2018. Turning to the overall study: Deep quantitative profiling of the T cell receptor repertoire was used in the study to follow responses to a trivalent subunit inactivated influenza vaccine. Overall results and qualifications from the work: The authors proposed that each seasonal influenza vaccination may bring in only a limited number of new T cells.

As encoded in the germline V gene, CDR1 is LGHNA while CDR2 is YSLEER. The trim is 0 bases for V and 2 bases for J, with a gap of 11 bases between the germline ends. The CDR3 numbers 16 residues from cysteine through phenylalanine. CDR3 DNA is the only sequence kept; it has 48 bases, read in frame from the first base. The library was prepared using RT-PCR. The sample was run on an Illumina HiSeq 2500. TCRdb passed the public sequencing reads through fastp at Q25 and MiXCR, retaining productive beta sequences. Here each entry gathers all rows of one CDR3 protein and keeps the most common genes and DNA. The table for this sample lists roughly 790,000 distinct CDR3 sequences; 20% to 25% of them were counted only once. 10% of the sample goes to the ten largest clones. Concerning this clonotype: Its antigen is not yet known. No per-base quality is available; no much larger clone lies one base away.

Sequencing used PBMCs from blood, obtained 4 to 6 days after vaccination. The chain employs TRBV4-3 and TRBJ1-3; TRBD1 could be the D gene, as 6 bases match. The receptor comes from a man in his fifties who received an inactivated influenza vaccine. Donor details come from another sample of the same person, matched by shared clones. The DNA reads TGCGCCAGCAGCCAAGAATTACAGGGTACTGGAAACACCATATATTTT. The resulting protein is CASSQELQGTGNTIYF.